Presented here are 11 T cell receptor beta chains from one specimen sequenced in a study of T cells in Graves' hyperthyroidism and ophthalmopathy. Amplified TCR beta CDR3 regions came from RNA transcripts. TCR CDR3 regions were first amplified by RT-PCR with HTBI primers. TCRdb redid the calling of the multiplex PCR reads with MiXCR, one entry per CDR3 protein. Of 750,000 to 950,000 distinct CDR3 sequences in the sample, roughly 40% were seen once. Specimen: blood. Source of these receptors: a young man with Graves' hyperthyroidism.

In the case of this clonotype: Relative to the germline gene, one junction end is altered; a read error may explain this. CDR3 in DNA: TGTGCCAGTAGTAGACCCGGGACGGCGAACACTGAGGCTTTCTTT. Translation: CASSRPGTANTEAFF. The chain combines TRBV19 with TRBJ1-1; TRBD1 might be the D (5 bases). Germline loops: CDR1 LNHDA, CDR2 SQIVND (reference sequence). This CDR3 comprises 15 residues.

This clonotype was detected ten times or more. The V gene is TRBV29-1, the J gene TRBJ1-1, with D tentatively TRBD1 (6 bases). This CDR3 has 12 residues. V shed 7 bases and J shed 6 bases, with 15 bases lying between them. Germline V gives CDR1 SQVTM, CDR2 ANQGSEA. The CDR3 protein is CSAAGTSAEAFF. In DNA form, the CDR3 reads TGCAGCGCCGCCGGGACATCGGCTGAAGCTTTCTTT.

This clonotype was seen only a few times. This rearrangement joins TRBV7-9 to TRBJ2-6; D remains unclear. This CDR3 spans 14 amino acids. The V end was cut by 11 bases, the J end by 4 bases, with 15 bases between. Germline CDR1 is SEHNR and CDR2 is FQNEAQ (reference sequence). The CDR3 region is CAGAPGPGANVLTF. In DNA, the CDR3 is TGTGCCGGAGCCCCGGGTCCCGGGGCCAACGTCCTGACTTTC.

The chain employs TRBV2 and TRBJ1-2; 7 nucleotides line up with TRBD1. Germline trimming cut 5 bases from V and 4 bases from J; bases unmatched to any gene: 7. The CDR3 loop spans 14 amino acids. CDR1 and CDR2 from the germline V gene are SNHLY and FYNNEI. The CDR3 region is CASSFKGGGYGYTF. For the CDR3, the DNA is TGTGCCAGCAGTTTTAAAGGGGGCGGCTATGGCTACACCTTC.

This clonotype has a handful of counts. V gene TRBV10-3 combines with J gene TRBJ1-5; no firm D call. The CDR3 covers 15 residues. CDR1 and CDR2 (germline): ENHRY, SYGVKD. Trimming took off 3 bases at V and 0 bases at J, with 9 bases between the two ends. The CDR3 loop reads CAISESTSSNQPQHF. CDR3 DNA: TGTGCCATCAGTGAATCGACGAGTAGCAATCAGCCCCAGCATTTT.

This clonotype came up a few times. This sequence joins TRBV19 and TRBJ1-5, with TRBD1 matching 10 bases. CDR1 is LNHDA, CDR2 SQIVND, per germline (reference sequence). This CDR3 contains 15 residues. The V gene end was trimmed by 7 bases and the J gene end by 3 bases; junction bases not matched to a gene: 6. In DNA, the CDR3 is TGTGCCAGTACCCGGACAGGGGGTTACAATCAGCCCCAGCATTTT. Translating it yields CASTRTGGYNQPQHF.

This clonotype has only a few counts. The rearrangement links TRBV5-4 to TRBJ1-1; the match to TRBD1 covers 8 bases. The CDR3 is 14 amino acids. Germline-derived CDR1 and CDR2 are SGHNT and YYREEE (reference sequence). J gave up 3 bases and V 5 bases, and 6 bases lay outside the gene matches. The CDR3 bases are TGTGCCAGCAGACGAACAGGGGGGGACACTGAAGCTTTCTTT. The encoded protein is CASRRTGGDTEAFF.

This clonotype was seen more than once but under ten times. The chain uses TRBV12-3 or TRBV12-4 and TRBJ2-7; 8 nucleotides line up with TRBD1. The CDR3 totals 15 residues. Germline trimming cut 5 bases from V and 2 bases from J; bases unmatched to any gene: 8. The CDR3 coding sequence is TGTGCCAGCAGTACCAATGACAGGGGCCCCTACGAGCAGTACTTC. This codes for CASSTNDRGPYEQYF.

The table lists this clonotype with a few counts. This rearrangement joins TRBV6-5 to TRBJ2-7, with 10 nucleotides matching TRBD2. The CDR3 extends over 14 amino acids. Looked up from germline, CDR1 is MNHEY and CDR2 is SVGAGI. Trimming removed 5 bases from V and 3 bases from J; junction bases left unmatched: 4. The CDR3 DNA sequence: TGTGCCAGCAGTGCCCTAGCGGGAGTCTACGAGCAGTACTTC. This gives the protein CASSALAGVYEQYF.

This rearrangement joins TRBV11-2 to TRBJ2-7; 8 bases map to TRBD2. This CDR3 is built from 16 residues. The V and J ends lost 5 bases and 3 bases, in that order; junction bases with no gene match: 12. Germline V CDR1 and CDR2: SGHAT, FQNNGV. The CDR3 DNA follows: TGTGCCAGCAGCGTATTCGGGGGGGACGGCTACTACGAGCAGTACTTC. Protein product: CASSVFGGDGYYEQYF.

There are many counts of this clonotype. This sequence joins TRBV7-9 and TRBJ2-7, with D perhaps TRBD2 (5 bases). Trimming removed 5 bases from V and 7 bases from J, with 12 bases in between. Germline V CDR1 and CDR2: SEHNR, FQNEAQ (reference sequence). The CDR3 spans 12 residues. The CDR3 spells CASSPSPGEQYF. The CDR3 region has the DNA TGTGCCAGCAGCCCATCCCCGGGGGAGCAGTACTTC.